The present entry profiles one TCR beta chain with its context. This record comes from a study of cytomegalovirus exposure and HLA in healthy donors. The PCR was carried out with 60 Vbeta primers and 13 Jbeta primers. Repertoires were generated with immunoSEQ multiplex PCR, while TCRdb's copy carries only in-frame clones and drops some. The sample shows 85,000 to 100,000 clones, around three quarters of them seen only once. V was pared by 1 base and J by 6 bases, with 18 bases between. CDR1 and CDR2 from the germline V gene are SGHVS and FQNEAQ. The CDR3 runs 16 residues. The sample consisted of PBMCs. The chain joins TRBV7-8 to TRBJ1-2; D remains unclear. The sequence came from a young man in good health and CMV-seronegative. The CDR3 bases are TGTGCCAGCAGCTTAGTTTCTTTCGTCCCAGTGGATGGCTACACCTTC. It specifies CASSLVSFVPVDGYTF. The variable domain in full, with the rest retrieved from reference TRBV7-8 and TRBJ1-2, is GAGVSQSPRYKVAKRGQDVALRCDPISGHVSLFWYQQALGQGPEFLTYFQNEAQLDKSGLPSDRFFAERPEGSVSTLKIQRTQQEDSAVYLCASSLVSFVPVDGYTFGSGTRLTVV.